This record looks at one T cell receptor (beta chain) sequence and its context. A second PCR of 7 to 11 cycles used a sample-barcoded 5' primer and a J-beta primer mix. Using its own MiXCR run on the 5' RACE reads, TCRdb lists one record per CDR3 protein. The table lists approximately 780,000 distinct CDR3 sequences, more than 25% of them singletons. This specimen belongs to a study of blood T cells in healthy people across ages. From germline, CDR1 is SGHRS and CDR2 YFSETQ. The CDR3 consists of 13 residues. Trimming took 5 bases from V and 7 from J, leaving 10 bases between them. The same data also contributed to another study, on T cells of mothers and their children. That report adds: The study obtained over 8 million TCR beta CDR3 reads per mother and 3 million to 3.5 million per child.

The sequenced material came from blood. This TCR derives from a boy younger than 18 in good health. The chain employs TRBV5-1 and TRBJ1-6, with a tentative D call TRBD1 (5 bases). CDR3 sequence: CASRLTENSPLHF. The CDR3 DNA sequence: TGCGCCAGCAGGTTGACAGAAAATTCACCCCTCCACTTT.